These 4 T cell receptor beta chains came from one sample sequenced in a study of cytomegalovirus exposure and HLA in healthy donors. Primers: 60 Vbeta forward and 13 Jbeta reverse. This table comes from immunoSEQ multiplex PCR, and its TCRdb copy is limited to in-frame clones, with some not included. Of 100,000 to 150,000 clones in the sample, roughly four fifths were seen once. Sequenced material: PBMCs. The receptors were sampled from a male donor in good health and CMV-seropositive.

The chain employs TRBV13 and TRBJ2-5, with 13 nucleotides matching TRBD2. The V gene's germline CDR1 is PRHDT and CDR2 FYEKMQ (reference sequence). This CDR3 contains 15 residues. V shed 7 bases and J 5 bases; nucleotides not matched to a gene: 7. CDR3 nucleotide sequence: TGTGCCAGCACACGACTAGCGGGAGGTGGGGAGACCCAGTACTTC. It yields the protein CASTRLAGGGETQYF.

CDR3 region: CASTPTGSYEQYF. The CDR3 coding sequence is TGTGCCAGCACCCCGACAGGTTCCTACGAGCAGTACTTC. The chain employs TRBV6-5 and TRBJ2-7; weak D call: TRBD1 (6 bases). V dropped 7 bases and J dropped 1 base, with 11 bases sitting between them. This CDR3 contains 13 residues. The germline gives CDR1 MNHEY, CDR2 SVGAGI.

The CDR3 region is CASSLDRGSSYNEQFF. CDR3 sequence (DNA): TGTGCCAGCAGCTTGGATCGTGGGAGCTCCTACAATGAGCAGTTCTTC. J is TRBJ2-1 and V is TRBV5-8; the D gene is possibly TRBD2 (5 bases). Trimming left V 0 bases short and J 0 bases short, with 10 bases between. CDR3 size: 16 residues. Per germline, CDR1 SGHTS and CDR2 YDEGEE.

The genes are TRBV9 and TRBJ2-1; the match to TRBD2 covers 8 bases. Germline V CDR1 and CDR2: SGDLS, YYNGEE. This CDR3 is 14 amino acids long. Unmatched junction bases numbered 9, after V lost 1 base and J lost 12 bases. The CDR3 here is CASSVQGSGTRQFF. DNA of the CDR3: TGTGCCAGCAGCGTACAGGGTAGCGGGACTCGGCAGTTCTTC.